Below, one T cell receptor (beta chain) is given with its context. The antigen is undetermined. In germline, CDR1 is SGHRS, CDR2 YFSETQ. With 1 base clipped from V and 8 bases from J, the junction kept 10 bases outside the gene matches. This CDR3 comprises 17 residues. This specimen belongs to a study of T cells in localized non-small cell lung cancer. Notes on the study in general: Appearing in adjacent lung were a median about 60 of the top 100 tumor clones. In the blood, greater T cell density corresponded to longer overall survival.

The method was immunoSEQ multiplex PCR; TCRdb's version includes in-frame clones alone and lacks a portion of them. The repertoire includes about 36,000 clones, just over 90% of them detected once, and about 6.6% sits in the top ten. The specimen comprised peripheral blood, sampled before any cancer treatment. This rearrangement joins TRBV5-1 to TRBJ2-4; 12 nucleotides match TRBD2. The receptor was derived from an older female donor with stage I lung adenocarcinoma. The CDR3 nucleotides read TGCGCCAGCAGCTTGTTGCTAGCGGGGGGGCCAGCGGACATTCAGTACTTC. This encodes CASSLLLAGGPADIQYF.